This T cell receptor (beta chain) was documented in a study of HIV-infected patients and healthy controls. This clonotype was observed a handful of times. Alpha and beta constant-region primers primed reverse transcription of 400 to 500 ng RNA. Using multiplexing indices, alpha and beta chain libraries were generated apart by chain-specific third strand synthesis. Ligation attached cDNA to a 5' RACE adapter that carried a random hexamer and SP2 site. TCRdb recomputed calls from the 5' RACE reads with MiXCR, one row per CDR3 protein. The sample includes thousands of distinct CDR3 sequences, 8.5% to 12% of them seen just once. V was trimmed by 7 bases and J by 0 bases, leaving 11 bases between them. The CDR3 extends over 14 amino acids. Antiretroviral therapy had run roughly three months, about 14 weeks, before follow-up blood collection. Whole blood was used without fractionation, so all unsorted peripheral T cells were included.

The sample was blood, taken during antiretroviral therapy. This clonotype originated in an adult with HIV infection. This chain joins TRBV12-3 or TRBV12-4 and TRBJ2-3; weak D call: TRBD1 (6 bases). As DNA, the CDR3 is TGTGCCAGCACCCTCGACAGGAGCACAGATACGCAGTATTTT. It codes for CASTLDRSTDTQYF.